This T cell receptor (beta chain) emerged from a study of cytomegalovirus exposure and HLA in healthy donors. V lost 4 bases to trimming and J lost 6 bases, with 7 bases between them. Germline V gene sequence: CDR1 SGHRS, CDR2 YFSETQ. There are 12 residues in the CDR3. An approximately 120-subject validation cohort, separate from the approximately 610-subject first cohort, supplied the donors. This table comes from immunoSEQ multiplex PCR, and its TCRdb copy is limited to in-frame clones, with some not included. The data contain some 69,000 clones, roughly 95% of them seen just once; the ten biggest clones take up about 4.5%.

This TCR was recovered from a woman younger than 30 in good health and CMV-seropositive. V is TRBV5-1 and J is TRBJ2-2; D is ambiguous. The source material was PBMCs. Written as DNA, the CDR3 is TGCGCCAGCAGCCTACCCCCCGGGGAGCTGTTTTTT. Translated, it gives CASSLPPGELFF. The full variable domain, its missing parts supplied by reference TRBV5-1 and TRBJ2-2, is KAGVTQTPRYLIKTRGQQVTLSCSPISGHRSVSWYQQTPGQGLQFLFEYFSETQRNKGNFPGRFSGRQFSNSRSEMNVSTLELGDSALYLCASSLPPGELFFGEGSRLTVL.